Reported below is one T cell receptor beta chain. Using immunoSEQ multiplex PCR, the repertoire was profiled, and TCRdb retains in-frame clones only, with some absent. Counted here are about 47,000 clones, around 87% occurring once; the ten biggest clones make up around 37%. The CDR3 spans 13 residues. The V end was cut by 1 base, the J end by 3 bases, with 10 bases between. Germline V gene sequence: CDR1 GTSNPN, CDR2 SVGIG (reference sequence). Drawing of blood for sampling happened at baseline, at cycle 4 day 1, and at cycle 7 day 1. The source of the sample is a study of OX40 agonist ivuxolimab in advanced cancers. About the study: The dose-escalation cohort was approximately 84% male, with a mean age of 60 years, ranging about 20 to 85. People who had prior anti-PD-1, anti-PD-L1 or anti-CTLA-4 therapy could take part, and approximately 43% had some.

The source was CD4+ or CD8+ T cells sorted from blood, collected in a trial of the OX40 agonist ivuxolimab. The genes are TRBV30 and TRBJ2-7, with D perhaps given as TRBD1 or TRBD2 (5 bases each). This TCR was recovered from an adult with an advanced solid tumor such as melanoma, head and neck, liver or kidney cancer. The CDR3 nucleotides read TGTGCCTGGAGTGCGGGGACGATCTACGAGCAGTACTTC. Its translation is CAWSAGTIYEQYF.